This record looks at one TCR beta chain sequence and its context. Trimming took 8 bases from V and 4 from J, leaving 12 bases between them. CDR1 and CDR2 (germline): LNHDA, SQIVND (reference sequence). The CDR3 contains 13 residues. Profiled with immunoSEQ multiplex PCR; TCRdb holds only in-frame clones, not every one. The sample includes nearly 60,000 clones, roughly 89% of them seen just once. The sample belongs to a study of T cell changes during pregnancy in multiple sclerosis. This specimen consisted of CD4+ T cells from peripheral blood mononuclear cells, obtained after pregnancy. The receptor was derived from a female donor in good health, enrolled as a control in a pregnancy study. The V gene is TRBV19, the J gene TRBJ1-5; tentative D call: TRBD1 (6 bases). CDR3 in DNA: TGTGCCAGTGGGGGAACAGGGAATCAGCCCCAGCATTTT. Translating gives CASGGTGNQPQHF.